The 23 T cell receptor beta chains below all came from one sample that was sequenced in a study of Ad26.COV2.S vaccination and SARS-CoV-2 variants. Assay used: immunoSEQ multiplex PCR; TCRdb lists only in-frame clones, some missing. This table has 350,000 to 400,000 clones, 75% to 90% appearing once. Treatment specified: approximately 18 received Ad26.COV2.S at low or high dose, single or two shots; 5 received placebo; per-sample allocation not given. It was on day 63 after the first vaccine or placebo injection that samples were taken. Specimen: peripheral blood, collected in a trial of Ad26.COV2.S vaccine versus placebo. Receptor source: a person between 18 and 60 years old who received the Ad26.COV2.S COVID-19 vaccine or a placebo.

This chain connects TRBV2 to TRBJ1-1; 7 bases agree with TRBD1. Germline trimming cut 8 bases from V and 2 bases from J; bases unmatched to any gene: 11. CDR3 length: 15 amino acids. Germline CDR1 is SNHLY and CDR2 is FYNNEI. CDR3 amino acids: CASHRDRAGNTEAFF. The CDR3 DNA reads as TGTGCCAGCCACCGGGACAGAGCCGGAAACACTGAAGCTTTCTTT.

The chain carries TRBV4-3 and TRBJ2-1; D perhaps matches TRBD1 (5 bases). This CDR3 is built from 13 residues. V lost 5 bases to trimming and J lost 10 bases, with 15 bases between them. Germline loops: CDR1 LGHNA, CDR2 YSLEER. Here the CDR3 DNA reads TGCGCCAGCAGCTACCTAGGGGCCCAGGAGCAGTTCTTC. This gives the protein CASSYLGAQEQFF.

The chain carries TRBV27 and TRBJ1-1; a weak D match, TRBD1 (6 bases). Germline V gene data show CDR1 as MNHEY and CDR2 as SMNVEV (reference sequence). The CDR3 sequence is 14 residues long. The V gene lost 3 bases and the J gene lost 7 bases, with 15 bases spanning the gap. CDR3 in amino acids: CASSFLGTTGEAFF. In nucleotides, the CDR3 is TGTGCCAGCAGTTTTCTCGGGACAACAGGTGAAGCTTTCTTT.

This chain joins TRBV27 and TRBJ1-6, with 10 bases fitting TRBD1. With V trimmed by 5 bases and J by 9 bases, 16 bases remained unmatched. Germline V gene data show CDR1 as MNHEY and CDR2 as SMNVEV (reference sequence). CDR3 size: 18 residues. As DNA, the CDR3 is TGTGCCAGCAGTACGGCCTTCCCGGGACAGGGGTTAGGTTCACCCCTCCACTTT. It yields the protein CASSTAFPGQGLGSPLHF.

This clone was detected once. The chain uses TRBV5-8 and TRBJ1-2; tentative D call: TRBD1 (6 bases). This CDR3 has 19 amino acids. Between the trimmed V and J ends, which lost 2 bases and 4 bases, there was a span of 27 bases. Per germline, CDR1 SGHTS and CDR2 YDEGEE. The CDR3 DNA sequence: TGTGCCAGCAGCTTTCCCGGGACATTCCTATCCGTCGGGAGCTATGGCTACACCTTC. This translates into CASSFPGTFLSVGSYGYTF.

V usage is TRBV5-1 and J usage is TRBJ1-1; D may be TRBD1 (6 bases). This CDR3 is built from 15 residues. Deletions cut 0 bases from V and 4 bases from J, with 13 bases between. CDR1 is SGHRS and CDR2 is YFSETQ in the germline V gene. This CDR3 reads CASSLGDTEGTEAFF. The CDR3 DNA is TGCGCCAGCAGCTTGGGGGACACGGAGGGCACTGAAGCTTTCTTT. The full variable domain, in which reference TRBV5-1 and TRBJ1-1 provide the parts outside the CDR3, is KAGVTQTPRYLIKTRGQQVTLSCSPISGHRSVSWYQQTPGQGLQFLFEYFSETQRNKGNFPGRFSGRQFSNSRSEMNVSTLELGDSALYLCASSLGDTEGTEAFFGQGTRLTVV.

The sample holds one count of this clone. The chain links TRBV27 to TRBJ2-5; the D is unclear. CDR3 size: 14 residues. V lost 6 bases and J lost 5, with 16 bases in between. Germline assignment: CDR1 MNHEY and CDR2 SMNVEV (reference sequence). The DNA for the CDR3 is TGTGCCAGCAGGAAACGGCATGAATCCGAGACCCAGTACTTC. Protein sequence: CASRKRHESETQYF.

This clone was seen only once. V usage is TRBV9 and J usage is TRBJ1-2; 7 nucleotides agree with TRBD1. Per germline, CDR1 SGDLS and CDR2 YYNGEE. This CDR3 contains 15 residues. Trimming at V came to 2 bases and at J to 4 bases, leaving 8 bases not matched to a gene. The CDR3 DNA sequence: TGTGCCAGCAGCGTCAGACAGGGACCGCTCTATGGCTACACCTTC. The encoded protein is CASSVRQGPLYGYTF. Combining the CDR3 with reference TRBV9 and TRBJ1-2 gives the whole variable domain DSGVTQTPKHLITATGQRVTLRCSPRSGDLSVYWYQQSLDQGLQFLIQYYNGEERAKGNILERFSAQQFPDLHSELNLSSLELGDSALYFCASSVRQGPLYGYTFGSGTRLTVV.

The chain employs TRBV7-2 and TRBJ1-3; 11 nucleotides match TRBD1. The CDR3 is 15 residues long. Unmatched junction bases numbered 0, after V lost 1 base and J lost 4 bases. CDR1 SGHTA and CDR2 FQGNSA come from the germline V gene. For the CDR3, the DNA is TGTGCCAGCAGCTTAGGGGACAGGGGGGGAAACACCATATATTTT. Its translation: CASSLGDRGGNTIYF.

V is TRBV21-1 and J is TRBJ1-3; the table gives TRBD1 as D, unverified against the DNA. TRBV21-1 counts as a pseudogene. The CDR3 totals 14 residues. The CDR3 loop reads CASSAGGSGNTIYF. CDR3 sequence (DNA): TGTGCCAGCTCGGCAGGGGGGTCTGGAAACACCATATATTTT.

The gene calls are TRBV2 and TRBJ1-3; no reliable D call. CDR3 length: 15 amino acids. Germline V CDR1 and CDR2: SNHLY, FYNNEI. Trimming pared 2 bases from V and 0 bases from J, leaving 8 bases between. CDR3 amino acids: CASSEMPFSGNTIYF. The CDR3 nucleotides are TGTGCCAGCAGTGAAATGCCCTTCTCTGGAAACACCATATATTTT.

The chain is built from TRBV15 and TRBJ2-7; no clear D. Germline CDR1 and CDR2: LNHNV and YYDKDF (reference sequence). The CDR3 contains 15 residues. Trimming removed 0 bases from V and 3 bases from J, with 12 bases in between. CDR3 DNA: TGTGCCACCAGCAGAGAGAGGACGGGCAGCTACGAGCAGTACTTC. The encoded protein is CATSRERTGSYEQYF.

The J gene is TRBJ2-6, the V gene TRBV14; the D gene is possibly TRBD1 (6 bases). The V gene lost 4 bases and the J gene lost 2 bases, with 12 bases spanning the gap. CDR3 length: 16 amino acids. Germline assignment: CDR1 SGHDN and CDR2 FVKESK. The CDR3 nucleotides are TGTGCCAGCAGCCGGCCAGGGGTGACTGGGGCCAACGTCCTGACTTTC. This gives the protein CASSRPGVTGANVLTF.

The rearrangement joins TRBV5-4 to TRBJ2-1, with D unresolved. Per germline, CDR1 SGHNT and CDR2 YYREEE (reference sequence). CDR3 length: 12 residues. The V end lost 1 base, the J end lost 10 bases, and 9 bases lay between the germline ends. This CDR3 reads CASSLPRVEQFF. The CDR3 coding sequence is TGTGCCAGCAGCTTGCCGCGAGTAGAGCAGTTCTTC.

V usage is TRBV14 and J usage is TRBJ1-5, with D perhaps TRBD1 (5 bases). CDR3 length: 15 residues. Germline CDR1 reads SGHDN; CDR2 reads FVKESK. The V end lost 1 base, the J end lost 5 bases, and 12 bases lay between the germline ends. The CDR3 DNA follows: TGTGCCAGCAGCCAAGGAGGACAAGTAGATCAGCCCCAGCATTTT. Translating it yields CASSQGGQVDQPQHF.

The gene calls are TRBV18 and TRBJ2-1, with 7 positions matching TRBD1. Losses at the gene ends were 0 bases for V and 6 bases for J; bases not matched to a gene: 2. There are 14 residues in the CDR3. Germline V gene data show CDR1 as KGHSH and CDR2 as LQKENI. CDR3 sequence: CASSPPGQFNEQFF. CDR3 nucleotide sequence: TGTGCCAGCTCACCACCGGGACAGTTCAATGAGCAGTTCTTC.

The table lists this clone with a count of one. The gene calls are TRBV21-1 and TRBJ2-1. TRBV21-1 is shown as a pseudogene. There are 13 residues in the CDR3. CDR3: CASIRQEDNEQFF. CDR3 DNA: TGTGCCAGCATCCGACAAGAGGACAATGAGCAGTTCTTC.

This clone occurred a few times. The chain has TRBV2 and TRBJ1-6, with D possibly being TRBD1 (5 bases). The CDR3 loop spans 12 amino acids. Trimming left V 7 bases short and J 9 bases short, with 10 bases between. Looked up from germline, CDR1 is SNHLY and CDR2 is FYNNEI. In nucleotides, the CDR3 is TGTGCCAGCAAGGTGGGGCTTTCACCCCTCCACTTT. Its translation is CASKVGLSPLHF.

The chain is built from TRBV10-3 and TRBJ2-2, with D hard to call. Germline CDR1 and CDR2: ENHRY and SYGVKD. Trimming took off 2 bases at V and 4 bases at J, with 5 bases between the two ends. The CDR3 extends over 13 amino acids. The CDR3 sequence is CAISEAVTGELFF. In DNA form, the CDR3 reads TGTGCCATCAGTGAGGCGGTCACCGGGGAGCTGTTTTTT.

This chain uses TRBV9 with TRBJ2-1, with D possibly being TRBD1 or TRBD2 (5 bases each). V gave up 4 bases and J gave up 8 bases, with 16 bases separating them. Germline values: CDR1 SGDLS, CDR2 YYNGEE. The CDR3 consists of 14 residues. CDR3 residues: CASSSVPWGYEQFF. For the CDR3, the DNA is TGTGCCAGCAGCTCCGTACCCTGGGGGTATGAGCAGTTCTTC. The whole variable domain, remainder taken from reference TRBV9 and TRBJ2-1, is DSGVTQTPKHLITATGQRVTLRCSPRSGDLSVYWYQQSLDQGLQFLIQYYNGEERAKGNILERFSAQQFPDLHSELNLSSLELGDSALYFCASSSVPWGYEQFFGPGTRLTVL.

The rearrangement uses TRBV7-2 and TRBJ1-1, with D maybe TRBD1 (5 bases). The V gene lost 5 bases and the J gene lost 4 bases, with 14 bases spanning the gap. The CDR3 contains 14 residues. Germline V gene sequence: CDR1 SGHTA, CDR2 FQGNSA. In nucleotides, the CDR3 is TGTGCCAGCAGCCACCAGGTTCAGGGCACTGAAGCTTTCTTT. It specifies CASSHQVQGTEAFF.

This chain joins TRBV27 and TRBJ1-6; D not certain. The CDR3 runs to 13 residues. V was pared by 6 bases and J by 12 bases, with 15 bases between. The germline V gene has CDR1 MNHEY and CDR2 SMNVEV (reference sequence). Written as DNA, the CDR3 is TGTGCCAGCAGCCTCTCCGGGCTCCGACCCCTCCACTTT. Encoded protein: CASSLSGLRPLHF.

The genes are TRBV2 and TRBJ1-5; D unresolved. V shed 2 bases and J shed 1 base, with 6 bases lying between them. CDR3 size: 14 residues. The germline CDR1 and CDR2 sequences are SNHLY and FYNNEI. CDR3 nucleotides: TGTGCCAGCAGTGAAAGACGGAGCAATCAGCCCCAGCATTTT. It yields the protein CASSERRSNQPQHF.